Presented here are 27 T cell receptor beta chains from one specimen sequenced in a study of blood T cell repertoires in COVID-19. Here immunoSEQ multiplex PCR was the method, and the copy in TCRdb shows in-frame clones only, minus some. The sample includes around 220,000 clones, roughly 87% seen only once; the top ten take about 6%. The sample taken for sequencing was PBMCs or T cells enriched from blood (not recorded which). The receptors were gathered from a woman in her 30s with acute COVID-19.

This chain connects TRBV2 to TRBJ1-3; no clear D. Trimming cost V 3 bases and J 1 base, with 4 bases left between them. Per germline, CDR1 SNHLY and CDR2 FYNNEI. The CDR3 contains 13 residues. DNA for the CDR3: TGTGCCAGCAGTGACCAGTCTGGAAACACCATATATTTT. It yields the protein CASSDQSGNTIYF.

The chain carries TRBV7-6 and TRBJ1-6, with no clear D. CDR3 size: 14 residues. The V gene's germline CDR1 is SGHVS and CDR2 FNYEAQ. V lost 4 bases to trimming and J lost 8 bases, with 12 bases between them. The CDR3 spells CASSYPDRDSPLHF. CDR3 DNA: TGTGCCAGCAGCTATCCTGATCGGGATTCACCCCTCCACTTT.

This clone was counted a few times. The DNA of the CDR3 is TGTGCCAGCAGCTTAGATACAATTAGCACAGATACGCAGTATTTT. This translates into CASSLDTISTDTQYF. The chain joins TRBV7-9 to TRBJ2-3; D gene uncertain. Trimming took 1 base from V and 0 from J, leaving 8 bases between them. The length of the CDR3 is 15 residues. Germline lookup yields CDR1 SEHNR and CDR2 FQNEAQ (reference sequence).

This clone was seen just once. The chain has TRBV7-9 and TRBJ1-1; unclear D gene. The V gene's germline CDR1 is SEHNR and CDR2 FQNEAQ (reference sequence). CDR3 length equals 13 residues. V was clipped by 5 bases and J by 3 bases, with 10 bases between them. CDR3 in DNA: TGTGCCAGCAGCCCCTCCCAGGACACTGAAGCTTTCTTT. Translated, it gives CASSPSQDTEAFF.

The chain couples TRBV7-6 to TRBJ2-3; 9 bases agree with TRBD2. V was pared by 1 base and J by 6 bases, with 8 bases of the junction left unmatched. From germline, CDR1 is SGHVS and CDR2 FNYEAQ. The CDR3 covers 16 residues. CDR3 amino acids: CASSLGHGSGSDTQYF. The CDR3 bases are TGTGCCAGCAGCTTAGGTCATGGTAGCGGGAGCGATACGCAGTATTTT. Together with reference TRBV7-6 and TRBJ2-3, the CDR3 gives the full variable domain: GAGVSQSPRYKVTKRGQDVALRCDPISGHVSLYWYRQALGQGPEFLTYFNYEAQQDKSGLPNDRFSAERPEGSISTLTIQRTEQRDSAMYRCASSLGHGSGSDTQYFGPGTRLTVL.

The chain combines TRBV6-5 with TRBJ1-6; 8 bases agree with TRBD1. Germline V gene sequence: CDR1 MNHEY, CDR2 SVGAGI. The CDR3 contains 15 residues. With 6 bases clipped from V and 5 bases from J, the junction kept 6 bases outside the gene matches. The DNA for the CDR3 is TGTGCCAGCAGGGACAGGGTATATAATAATTCACCCCTCCACTTT. Translation gives CASRDRVYNNSPLHF.

The gene calls are TRBV29-1 and TRBJ2-7; maybe TRBD2 (7 bases). V dropped 5 bases and J dropped 3 bases, with 8 bases sitting between them. The CDR3 totals 11 residues. CDR1 and CDR2 (germline): SQVTM, ANQGSEA. The CDR3 loop is CSVRGGYEQYF. CDR3 DNA sequence: TGCAGCGTTAGGGGGGGCTACGAGCAGTACTTC.

CDR3 DNA sequence: TGTGCAAGTCGCTTAGTCGGGACTAGCGGGAGAGGGGGGGACAACAATGAGCAGTTCTTC. It yields the protein CASRLVGTSGRGGDNNEQFF. The rearrangement uses TRBV12-2 and TRBJ2-1; the D call in the table, TRBD2, was not verified against the DNA. TRBV12-2 corresponds to a pseudogene. This CDR3 has 20 residues.

A few counts support this clone. This chain connects TRBV3-1 (or the pseudogene TRBV3-2) to TRBJ2-1; D not resolved. Germline lookup yields CDR1 LGHDT and CDR2 YNNKEL (reference sequence). V lost 7 bases to trimming and J lost 0 bases, with 16 bases between them. The length of the CDR3 is 16 residues. CDR3 in DNA: TGTGCCAGCACTATAAGTTCCTCGGGCTCCTACAATGAGCAGTTCTTC. Translation: CASTISSSGSYNEQFF.

This chain joins TRBV5-1 and TRBJ1-5, with 8 positions matching TRBD1. Per the germline V gene, CDR1 is SGHRS and CDR2 is YFSETQ. V lost 3 bases and J lost 1; bases outside the gene matches: 3. This CDR3 spans 15 amino acids. Written as DNA, the CDR3 is TGCGCCAGCAGCTCCGGACAGGGAAGCAATCAGCCCCAGCATTTT. This gives the protein CASSSGQGSNQPQHF.

There are a few counts of this clone. The gene calls are TRBV20-1 and TRBJ1-1; D possibly corresponds to TRBD1 (6 bases). This CDR3 is 11 amino acids long. Deletions cut 5 bases from V and 10 bases from J, with 14 bases between. Germline values: CDR1 DFQATT, CDR2 SNEGSKA (reference sequence). CDR3 protein: CSALLGGVAFF. In DNA, the CDR3 is TGCAGTGCTTTGCTAGGGGGGGTAGCTTTCTTT.

The CDR3 protein is CASSLGRAGGGYEQYF. In DNA, the CDR3 is TGTGCCAGCAGCTTAGGAAGGGCGGGAGGGGGGTACGAGCAGTACTTC. V is TRBV7-2 and J is TRBJ2-7; 9 positions agree with TRBD2. Germline loops: CDR1 SGHTA, CDR2 FQGNSA. V shed 1 base and J 4 bases; nucleotides not matched to a gene: 8. The CDR3 contains 16 residues.

The chain has TRBV4-1 and TRBJ2-3; no firm D call. CDR3 length: 17 amino acids. Germline V CDR1 and CDR2: MGHRA, YSYEKL. The V end lost 0 bases, the J end lost 6 bases, and 19 bases lay between the germline ends. CDR3: CASSQDRPLLSPDTQYF. CDR3 DNA: TGCGCCAGCAGCCAAGATAGGCCCCTCCTTAGCCCTGATACGCAGTATTTT.

The chain joins TRBV25-1 to TRBJ2-1, with no clear D. Germline-derived CDR1 and CDR2 are MGHDK and SYGVNS. Trimming removed 3 bases at V and 10 bases at J, with 7 bases between. The CDR3 sequence is 11 residues long. CDR3 nucleotides: TGTGCCAGCAGTGATTCCCTGGAGCAGTTCTTC. Its protein is CASSDSLEQFF.

The genes are TRBV19 and TRBJ2-1; possibly TRBD2 for D (5 bases). This CDR3 has 15 residues. V dropped 1 base and J dropped 0 bases, with 7 bases sitting between them. Germline CDR1 reads LNHDA; CDR2 reads SQIVND (reference sequence). The CDR3 DNA follows: TGTGCCAGTAGTATAGTAGCGAACTCCTACAATGAGCAGTTCTTC. As protein: CASSIVANSYNEQFF.

V is TRBV15 and J is TRBJ2-7; 7 bases match TRBD2. J lost 2 bases, V lost 4 bases, and 5 bases had no gene match. CDR1 is LNHNV and CDR2 is YYDKDF in the germline V gene (reference sequence). The CDR3 totals 14 residues. The CDR3 loop reads CATSMASGAYEQYF. CDR3 in DNA: TGTGCCACCAGCATGGCTAGCGGAGCCTACGAGCAGTACTTC.

The rearrangement joins TRBV7-9 to TRBJ2-2; a weak D match, TRBD2 (5 bases). There are 13 residues in the CDR3. Germline CDR1 is SEHNR and CDR2 is FQNEAQ (reference sequence). V dropped 7 bases and J dropped 4 bases, with 10 bases sitting between them. The CDR3 loop is CASTGGPTGELFF. The DNA of the CDR3 is TGTGCCAGCACGGGCGGGCCCACCGGGGAGCTGTTTTTT.

The chain uses TRBV5-6 and TRBJ1-2, with 7 bases fitting TRBD1. The trim removed 3 bases at V and 8 bases at J, leaving 13 bases unmatched. Germline V gene sequence: CDR1 SGHDT, CDR2 YYEEEE. The CDR3 has 15 amino acids. The CDR3 loop reads CASSWGTERSYGYTF. The CDR3 DNA follows: TGTGCCAGCAGCTGGGGGACAGAGAGATCATACGGCTACACCTTC.

This clone was picked up one time. V usage is TRBV3-1 (or the pseudogene TRBV3-2) and J usage is TRBJ2-2; 7 nucleotides match TRBD1. V lost 4 bases and J lost 5; bases outside the gene matches: 7. This CDR3 has 15 amino acids. The germline CDR1 and CDR2 sequences are LGHDT and YNNKEL (reference sequence). The CDR3 DNA reads as TGTGCCAGCAGCCTAAACAGGGGTAATACCGGGGAGCTGTTTTTT. It codes for CASSLNRGNTGELFF.

This sequence joins TRBV3-1 (or the pseudogene TRBV3-2) and TRBJ2-7; D may be TRBD2 (5 bases). There are 15 residues in the CDR3. Trimming removed 0 bases at V and 2 bases at J, with 11 bases between. CDR1 LGHDT and CDR2 YNNKEL come from the germline V gene (reference sequence). The CDR3 nucleotides read TGTGCCAGCAGCCAAGAAAGAGCGGCAGCCTACGAGCAGTACTTC. Amino acids: CASSQERAAAYEQYF.

The rearrangement links TRBV2 to TRBJ2-7; a possible D gene is TRBD1 (5 bases). The length of the CDR3 is 16 residues. V was clipped by 8 bases and J by 3 bases, with 23 bases between them. The germline CDR1 and CDR2 sequences are SNHLY and FYNNEI. The CDR3, as DNA: TGTGCCAGCGGTAGGCAGGGTTCGACCCTAGGCTACGAGCAGTACTTC. Translating it yields CASGRQGSTLGYEQYF.

This chain joins TRBV7-2 and TRBJ1-2, with D maybe TRBD1 (5 bases). Germline values: CDR1 SGHTA, CDR2 FQGNSA. V was shortened by 5 bases and J by 0 bases, with 10 bases between the two germline ends. This CDR3 is 14 amino acids long. The CDR3 nucleotides are TGTGCCAGCAGCAGGGACTTAGCTAACTATGGCTACACCTTC. Translating it yields CASSRDLANYGYTF.

This clone has a single count. The chain is built from TRBV29-1 and TRBJ1-4, with D perhaps TRBD1 (6 bases). Per the germline V gene, CDR1 is SQVTM and CDR2 is ANQGSEA. The CDR3 has 13 amino acids. The V and J ends lost 6 bases and 0 bases respectively, with 8 bases between them. CDR3 bases: TGCAGCGTCTCAGGGGCAACTAATGAAAAACTGTTTTTT. Amino acids: CSVSGATNEKLFF.

The chain joins TRBV5-5 to TRBJ1-4; TRBD1 matches at 9 bases. With V trimmed by 3 bases and J by 7 bases, 10 bases remained unmatched. CDR1 is SGHKS and CDR2 is YYEKEE in the germline V gene (reference sequence). This CDR3 region has 16 residues. CDR3 region: CASSSGTGSNFEKLFF. CDR3 in DNA: TGTGCCAGCAGCTCCGGGACAGGGTCAAATTTTGAAAAACTGTTTTTT.

The genes are TRBV7-9 and TRBJ2-3, with 11 bases lining up with TRBD2. The CDR3 runs to 17 residues. Germline V gene data show CDR1 as SEHNR and CDR2 as FQNEAQ (reference sequence). Germline trimming cut 5 bases from V and 0 bases from J; bases unmatched to any gene: 7. The CDR3 loop is CASSRGTSGRSTDTQYF. The CDR3 DNA reads TGTGCCAGCAGCCGAGGAACTAGCGGGAGAAGCACAGATACGCAGTATTTT.

The CDR3 DNA is TGTGCCAGCACCCTCCTTTCGATTAGGGGGCGCGAGACCCAGTACTTC. This gives the protein CASTLLSIRGRETQYF. This chain uses TRBV7-8 with TRBJ2-5; 7 bases fit TRBD1. The germline CDR1 and CDR2 sequences are SGHVS and FQNEAQ. The CDR3 extends over 16 amino acids. V was clipped by 7 bases and J by 5 bases; unmatched bases: 16.

This chain uses TRBV19 with TRBJ1-1; 12 bases agree with TRBD1. The CDR3 runs to 15 residues. V shed 3 bases and J 6 bases; nucleotides not matched to a gene: 5. Germline-derived CDR1 and CDR2 are LNHDA and SQIVND (reference sequence). The CDR3 sequence is CASSIAGQGAPEAFF. Here the CDR3 DNA reads TGTGCCAGTAGTATTGCGGGACAGGGGGCTCCTGAAGCTTTCTTT.